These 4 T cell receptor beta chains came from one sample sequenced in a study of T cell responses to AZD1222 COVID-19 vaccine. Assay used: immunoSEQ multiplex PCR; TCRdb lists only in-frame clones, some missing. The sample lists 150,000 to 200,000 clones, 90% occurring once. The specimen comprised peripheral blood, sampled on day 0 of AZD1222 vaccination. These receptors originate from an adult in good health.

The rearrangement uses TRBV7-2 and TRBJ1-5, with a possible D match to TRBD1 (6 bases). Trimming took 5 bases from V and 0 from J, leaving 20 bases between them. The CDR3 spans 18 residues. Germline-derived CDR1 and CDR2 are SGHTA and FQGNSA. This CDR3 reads CASSLRGQERISNQPQHF. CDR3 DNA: TGTGCCAGCAGCCTCCGGGGGCAGGAGAGGATTAGCAATCAGCCCCAGCATTTT.

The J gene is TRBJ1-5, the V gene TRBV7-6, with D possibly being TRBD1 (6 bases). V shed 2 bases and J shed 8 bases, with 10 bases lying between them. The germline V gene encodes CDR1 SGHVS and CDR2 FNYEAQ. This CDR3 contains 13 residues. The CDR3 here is CASSLSGEKPQHF. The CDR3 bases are TGTGCCAGCAGCTTATCAGGGGAGAAGCCCCAGCATTTT. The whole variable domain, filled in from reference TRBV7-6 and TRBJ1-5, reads GAGVSQSPRYKVTKRGQDVALRCDPISGHVSLYWYRQALGQGPEFLTYFNYEAQQDKSGLPNDRFSAERPEGSISTLTIQRTEQRDSAMYRCASSLSGEKPQHFGDGTRLSIL.

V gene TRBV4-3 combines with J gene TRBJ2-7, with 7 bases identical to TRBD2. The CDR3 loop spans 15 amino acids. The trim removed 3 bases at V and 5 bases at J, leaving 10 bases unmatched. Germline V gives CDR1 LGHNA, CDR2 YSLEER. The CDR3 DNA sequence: TGCGCCAGCAGCCAGGAAAGAGGCGGGGGTCACGAGCAGTACTTC. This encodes CASSQERGGGHEQYF.

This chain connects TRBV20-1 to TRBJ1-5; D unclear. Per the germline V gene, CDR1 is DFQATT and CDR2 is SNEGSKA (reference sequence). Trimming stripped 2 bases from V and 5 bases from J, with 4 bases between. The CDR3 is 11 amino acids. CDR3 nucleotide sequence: TGCAGTGCTAGACATGATCAGCCCCAGCATTTT. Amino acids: CSARHDQPQHF.